A single sample gave rise to the 10 T cell receptor beta chains below, sequenced in a study of cytomegalovirus exposure and HLA in healthy donors. The data were produced by immunoSEQ multiplex PCR, yet TCRdb's version contains in-frame clones alone and is incomplete. This table holds about 170,000 clones, around nine tenths found once. The material sequenced was PBMCs. Receptors originate from a woman under 40 in good health and CMV-seronegative.

V is TRBV2 and J is TRBJ1-2, with unresolved D. This CDR3 is built from 13 residues. CDR1 and CDR2 from the germline V gene are SNHLY and FYNNEI. V was pared by 7 bases and J by 0 bases, with 9 bases between. CDR3 in amino acids: CASTAIANYGYTF. The CDR3 DNA reads as TGTGCCAGCACTGCGATTGCTAACTATGGCTACACCTTC.

This clone has more than one count but fewer than ten. The chain has TRBV6-1 and TRBJ1-3; D not certain. Per germline, CDR1 MNHNS and CDR2 SASEGT. The CDR3 covers 11 residues. The germline V and J ends were trimmed by 10 bases and 3 bases, with 7 bases remaining between them. CDR3 DNA sequence: TGTGCCACCAACGGTGGAAACACCATATATTTT. This encodes CATNGGNTIYF.

This clone was recorded many times. The V and J genes are TRBV6-1 and TRBJ1-1; 10 nucleotides match TRBD1. This CDR3 is built from 14 residues. The V and J ends lost 8 bases and 5 bases, in that order; junction bases with no gene match: 8. Germline V gene lookup returns CDR1 MNHNS and CDR2 SASEGT. CDR3 amino acids: CASETGTGVTEAFF. The DNA for the CDR3 is TGTGCCAGCGAGACCGGGACAGGGGTAACTGAAGCTTTCTTT.

V is TRBV6-5 and J is TRBJ2-2, with 8 nucleotides matching TRBD1. Trimming took 6 bases from V and 5 from J; bases not matched to a gene: 8. The CDR3 is 15 residues long. CDR1 and CDR2 from the germline V gene are MNHEY and SVGAGI. The CDR3 sequence is CASSPGQGGTGELFF. In DNA form, the CDR3 reads TGTGCCAGCAGCCCCGGACAGGGAGGAACCGGGGAGCTGTTTTTT.

The chain links TRBV11-2 to TRBJ2-5; D call uncertain. Trimming removed 2 bases from V and 5 bases from J, with 9 bases in between. CDR3 size: 13 residues. Germline V gene data show CDR1 as SGHAT and CDR2 as FQNNGV. CDR3 residues: CASSLNLMETQYF. The CDR3, as DNA: TGTGCCAGCAGCTTAAATCTAATGGAGACCCAGTACTTC.

The chain couples TRBV4-1 to TRBJ2-1; TRBD1 matches at 7 bases. This CDR3 contains 18 residues. The V and J ends lost 1 base and 5 bases, in that order; junction bases with no gene match: 14. Looked up from germline, CDR1 is MGHRA and CDR2 is YSYEKL. CDR3 protein: CASSQGRQGGRNNNEQFF. CDR3 coding DNA: TGCGCCAGCAGCCAAGGACGACAGGGTGGGCGGAATAACAATGAGCAGTTCTTC.

This chain joins TRBV7-9 and TRBJ2-1; 7 bases match TRBD2. Germline loops: CDR1 SEHNR, CDR2 FQNEAQ (reference sequence). This CDR3 contains 13 residues. With 5 bases clipped from V and 10 bases from J, the junction kept 8 bases outside the gene matches. The CDR3: CASSPGGGLEQFF. The CDR3 DNA reads as TGTGCCAGCAGCCCGGGGGGAGGATTGGAGCAGTTCTTC.

The genes are TRBV5-4 and TRBJ2-6; D not resolved. V lost 4 bases and J 4 bases, leaving 6 bases between the germline ends. Germline V lookup: CDR1 SGHNT, CDR2 YYREEE (reference sequence). There are 13 residues in the CDR3. CDR3 nucleotides: TGTGCCAGCAGCACACCGGGGGCCAACGTCCTGACTTTC. It translates to CASSTPGANVLTF.

The chain has TRBV4-2 and TRBJ2-3; D not resolved. Germline V gives CDR1 LGHNA, CDR2 YNFKEQ. V lost 1 base and J lost 1, with 9 bases in between. CDR3 length: 15 amino acids. CDR3 in DNA: TGTGCCAGCAGCCAAGGCATCGGAGGCACAGATACGCAGTATTTT. This translates into CASSQGIGGTDTQYF.

This chain uses TRBV7-2 with TRBJ1-1; 7 bases line up with TRBD1. The germline V gene encodes CDR1 SGHTA and CDR2 FQGNSA. With 3 bases clipped from V and 8 bases from J, the junction kept 15 bases outside the gene matches. The CDR3 sequence is 16 residues long. The CDR3 is CASSFSRGNYVREAFF. The CDR3 region has the DNA TGTGCCAGCAGCTTTTCCAGGGGGAACTACGTACGGGAAGCTTTCTTT.